The 22 T cell receptor beta chains in this list originate from one sample, sequenced in a study of blood T cells in healthy people across ages. The use of a sample-barcoded 5' primer and a J-beta primer mix characterized a second PCR of about 7 to 12 cycles. TCRdb redid the calling of the 5' RACE reads with MiXCR, one entry per CDR3 protein. In the table there are hundreds of thousands of distinct CDR3 sequences, 25% to 30% of which are singletons. The sequenced material came from blood. These receptors were collected from a woman of 80 years or more in good health.

This clonotype showed up just a few times. The rearrangement joins TRBV2 to TRBJ2-3; 10 bases are shared with TRBD2. The germline V gene has CDR1 SNHLY and CDR2 FYNNEI. There are 15 residues in the CDR3. The J segment lost 5 bases and the V segment lost 6 bases, leaving 8 bases of the junction unmatched. The CDR3: CASSASGGVVDTQYF. In DNA, the CDR3 is TGTGCCAGCAGCGCTAGCGGGGGAGTAGTAGATACGCAGTATTTT.

In this sample, this clonotype turned up many times. The genes are TRBV6-2 or TRBV6-3 and TRBJ2-5; 9 bases match TRBD1. Per the germline V gene, CDR1 is MNHEY and CDR2 is SVGEGT. CDR3 size: 15 residues. V lost 6 bases and J lost 0; bases outside the gene matches: 5. CDR3: CASRDRGPYQETQYF. The CDR3, as DNA: TGTGCCAGCAGGGACAGGGGCCCGTACCAAGAGACCCAGTACTTC.

The chain couples TRBV7-2 to TRBJ2-1, with TRBD1 matching over 7 bases. CDR1 is SGHTA and CDR2 is FQGNSA in the germline V gene. The CDR3 runs to 15 residues. The V segment lost 4 bases and the J segment 5 bases; nucleotides outside the gene matches: 8. Written as DNA, the CDR3 is TGTGCCAGCAGCTCGCGGACAGGCCGAGACAATGAGCAGTTCTTC. This gives the protein CASSSRTGRDNEQFF.

In its sample, this clonotype was seen many times. The rearrangement joins TRBV11-3 to TRBJ2-1, with 11 nucleotides matching TRBD2. V shed 0 bases, J shed 2 bases, and the junction held 6 bases outside the gene matches. The CDR3 is made up of 18 amino acids. CDR1 is SGHNT, CDR2 YENEEA, per germline. The CDR3 DNA reads as TGTGCCAGCAGCTTAGATCCTAGCGGGGGGTTAACCTACAATGAGCAGTTCTTC. Translating it yields CASSLDPSGGLTYNEQFF.

This clonotype was observed many times. V usage is TRBV14 and J usage is TRBJ2-6; a possible D gene is TRBD2 (6 bases). The V end lost 1 base, the J end lost 0 bases, and 10 bases lay between the germline ends. This CDR3 has 17 residues. Germline V gene sequence: CDR1 SGHDN, CDR2 FVKESK. The CDR3 DNA follows: TGTGCCAGCAGCCAAGTGGGGGGTTACTCTGGGGCCAACGTCCTGACTTTC. Translation: CASSQVGGYSGANVLTF.

This clonotype was seen only a few times. The chain links TRBV3-1 to TRBJ2-2; D unclear. There are 11 residues in the CDR3. Germline V gives CDR1 LGHDT, CDR2 YNNKEL (reference sequence). Trimming stripped 2 bases from V and 7 bases from J, with 2 bases between. The CDR3 protein is CASSQIGELFF. CDR3 nucleotides: TGTGCCAGCAGCCAAATCGGGGAGCTGTTTTTT.

This clonotype was counted ten times or more. The chain combines TRBV5-5 with TRBJ2-7; 8 bases fit TRBD1. Trimming at V came to 3 bases and at J to 3 bases, leaving 5 bases not matched to a gene. The CDR3 has 14 amino acids. Germline V gene lookup returns CDR1 SGHKS and CDR2 YYEKEE (reference sequence). This CDR3 reads CASSSHTGGYEQYF. For the CDR3, the DNA is TGTGCCAGCAGCTCTCATACAGGGGGCTACGAGCAGTACTTC.

This clonotype has only a few counts. This chain uses TRBV2 with TRBJ2-5; 9 nucleotides agree with TRBD1. The J call is uncertain, as TRBJ2-7 better fits the DNA end. The length of the CDR3 is 14 residues. Germline-derived CDR1 and CDR2 are SNHLY and FYNNEI. CDR3 DNA sequence: TGTGCCAGCAGTGCGGGGACAGGGAGGTACGAGCAGTACTTC. Residues: CASSAGTGRYEQYF.

This clonotype was seen ten or more times. The chain recombines TRBV12-3 or TRBV12-4 with TRBJ2-5; 11 bases match TRBD2. The CDR3 is 15 residues long. J was trimmed by 7 bases and V by 6 bases; bases with no gene match: 10. CDR3 DNA sequence: TGTGCCAGCAGGGGGCTAGCGGGGGGAAGTGGGACCCAGTACTTC. Translating gives CASRGLAGGSGTQYF.

Ten or more counts support this clonotype. V is TRBV7-9 and J is TRBJ2-1, with D uncertain. Germline V lookup: CDR1 SEHNR, CDR2 FQNEAQ (reference sequence). The CDR3 is 14 amino acids. The V end lost 0 bases, the J end lost 10 bases, and 13 bases lay between the germline ends. CDR3 DNA sequence: TGTGCCAGCAGCTTAGCGGTCAAGGTTGGCGAGCAGTTCTTC. It codes for CASSLAVKVGEQFF. The variable domain in full, completed from reference TRBV7-9 and TRBJ2-1, reads DTGVSQNPRHKITKRGQNVTFRCDPISEHNRLYWYRQTLGQGPEFLTYFQNEAQLEKSRLLSDRFSAERPKGSFSTLEIQRTEQGDSAMYLCASSLAVKVGEQFFGPGTRLTVL.

As regards this clonotype: A much larger clonotype is one base distant, so this may be a read error. The chain carries TRBV3-1 and TRBJ2-7, with D perhaps matching TRBD2 (6 bases). The DNA end is more similar to TRBJ2-5, so the J call may be wrong. The germline CDR1 and CDR2 sequences are LGHDT and YNNKEL (reference sequence). This CDR3 is built from 13 residues. Written as DNA, the CDR3 is TGTCCCAGCAGCCAGCACGGGAGAGAGACCCAGTACTTC. Amino acid sequence: CPSSQHGRETQYF.

Only a few counts were recorded for this clonotype. A read error may be the cause here, since a much bigger clone is one base away. The chain recombines TRBV2 with TRBJ2-5, with 7 bases aligning to TRBD1. V lost 8 bases to trimming and J lost 11 bases; unmatched junction nucleotides: 14. The CDR3 is 13 amino acids. Germline V CDR1 and CDR2: SNHLY, FYNNEI. CDR3 nucleotides: TGTGCCAGCGAGCAGGGGGAAAACAATGAGCAGTACTTC. Protein: CASEQGENNEQYF. The full variable domain, in which reference TRBV2 and TRBJ2-5 provide the parts outside the CDR3, is EPEVTQTPSHQVTQMGQEVILRCVPISNHLYFYWYRQILGQKVEFLVSFYNNEISEKSEIFDDQFSVERPDGSNFTLKIRSTKLEDSAMYFCASEQGENNEQYFGPGTRLLVL.

The chain couples TRBV7-2 to TRBJ2-5; 8 bases fit TRBD2. Germline V gene sequence: CDR1 SGHTA, CDR2 FQGNSA. Trimming cost V 5 bases and J 7 bases; bases outside gene matches: 9. This CDR3 is 14 amino acids long. Here the CDR3 reads CASSLRLAWGTQYF. In DNA, the CDR3 is TGTGCCAGCAGCCTACGACTAGCGTGGGGGACCCAGTACTTC.

J is TRBJ2-7 and V is TRBV20-1; TRBD2 agrees at 13 bases. CDR3 length: 16 residues. Trimming took 5 bases from V and 0 from J; bases not matched to a gene: 7. Germline CDR1 is DFQATT and CDR2 is SNEGSKA (reference sequence). The CDR3 region is CSAWTSGSPLSYEQYF. In nucleotides, the CDR3 is TGCAGTGCTTGGACTAGCGGGAGCCCCCTCTCCTACGAGCAGTACTTC.

This clonotype appeared a few times. The gene calls are TRBV20-1 and TRBJ2-6, with D possibly TRBD1 on 5 matching bases. The V and J ends lost 1 base and 0 bases respectively, with 19 bases between them. Per germline, CDR1 DFQATT and CDR2 SNEGSKA (reference sequence). The CDR3 contains 19 residues. Written as DNA, the CDR3 is TGCAGTGCTAGAGGAAATGGGGCAGGGCCCTACTCTGGGGCCAACGTCCTGACTTTC. It yields the protein CSARGNGAGPYSGANVLTF.

This clonotype has at least ten counts. The chain links TRBV20-1 to TRBJ2-5; weak D call: TRBD2 (5 bases). With 1 base removed from V and 5 bases from J, the gap between germline ends came to 17 bases. Germline V CDR1 and CDR2: DFQATT, SNEGSKA (reference sequence). CDR3 length equals 15 residues. In DNA form, the CDR3 reads TGCAGTGCTAGAGGGTATATCGCGAGAGGGGAGACCCAGTACTTC. It specifies CSARGYIARGETQYF.

This clonotype was seen more than once but under ten times. This sequence joins TRBV5-1 and TRBJ1-1; D ambiguous. Trimming left V 1 base short and J 0 bases short, with 16 bases between. The CDR3 sequence is 17 residues long. In germline, CDR1 is SGHRS, CDR2 YFSETQ. CDR3 sequence: CASSLSPDFMMNTEAFF. CDR3 sequence (DNA): TGCGCCAGCAGCTTGTCGCCCGATTTTATGATGAACACTGAAGCTTTCTTT. The full variable domain, completed using reference TRBV5-1 and TRBJ1-1, is KAGVTQTPRYLIKTRGQQVTLSCSPISGHRSVSWYQQTPGQGLQFLFEYFSETQRNKGNFPGRFSGRQFSNSRSEMNVSTLELGDSALYLCASSLSPDFMMNTEAFFGQGTRLTVV.

The chain is built from TRBV25-1 and TRBJ2-1; 7 nucleotides line up with TRBD1. Matching the DNA end better, TRBJ2-7 makes the J call doubtful. The length of the CDR3 is 15 residues. Germline V lookup: CDR1 MGHDK, CDR2 SYGVNS. The CDR3 DNA reads as TGTGCCAGCAGTAAACCCCGGGACAGCTACAATGAGCAGTACTTC. This codes for CASSKPRDSYNEQYF.

A few counts support this clonotype. This sequence may be a read error, since a much larger clone differs from it by one base. The J gene is TRBJ2-1, the V gene TRBV7-2, with 10 bases identical to TRBD1. The V gene's germline CDR1 is SGHTA and CDR2 FQGNSA. The V gene end was trimmed by 4 bases and the J gene end by 10 bases; junction bases not matched to a gene: 10. The CDR3 consists of 15 residues. The CDR3 bases are TGTGCCAGCAGCTCCGACAGGGGGCGCGCCTACGAGCAGTTCTTC. Its translation: CASSSDRGRAYEQFF.

This clonotype was detected many times. The chain couples TRBV30 to TRBJ1-2, with unresolved D. The germline V gene encodes CDR1 GTSNPN and CDR2 SVGIG (reference sequence). V gave up 0 bases and J gave up 6 bases, with 11 bases separating them. This CDR3 has 13 residues. CDR3 amino acids: CAWSVTRLDGYTF. CDR3 bases: TGTGCCTGGAGTGTAACCCGACTAGATGGCTACACCTTC.

V is TRBV29-1 and J is TRBJ2-1; 7 bases line up with TRBD1. The CDR3 has 12 residues. The germline V gene has CDR1 SQVTM and CDR2 ANQGSEA. J gave up 8 bases and V 2 bases, and 3 bases lay outside the gene matches. This CDR3 reads CSVEIGGDEQFF. CDR3 nucleotide sequence: TGCAGCGTTGAAATAGGGGGCGATGAGCAGTTCTTC.

Concerning this clonotype itself: An end of the junction does not agree with germline; a read error may underlie this. V is TRBV5-1 and J is TRBJ2-1, with 8 bases matching TRBD1. The DNA end favors TRBJ2-7, so the J call may be wrong. Germline CDR1 and CDR2: SGHRS and YFSETQ. This CDR3 contains 15 residues. CDR3 coding DNA: TGCGCCGGCAGCCAAGGACAGGGCTCCTACAATGAGCAGTACTTC. This sequence encodes CAGSQGQGSYNEQYF.